This passage covers 29 T cell receptor beta chains from one sample sequenced in a study of CD8 T cells in ankylosing spondylitis. Study-wide results and limits: Among TCR beta sequences, a motif of several highly homologous variants appeared characteristic of ankylosing spondylitis blood.

TCRdb re-called the 5' RACE reads through MiXCR, storing one row per CDR3 protein. The sample records 220,000 or so distinct CDR3 sequences, around 19% being singletons. These receptors have no identified antigens. Sequencing was done on a sample of blood, either unsorted or a sorted T cell fraction (not recorded which). These receptors originate from a male donor with ankylosing spondylitis.

This clonotype has at least ten counts. This rearrangement joins TRBV4-3 to TRBJ1-5; D gene ambiguous. There are 14 residues in the CDR3. Trimming cost V 0 bases and J 3 bases, with 6 bases left between them. Germline values: CDR1 LGHNA, CDR2 YSLEER. The CDR3 loop is CASSQDHINQPQHF. CDR3 in DNA: TGCGCCAGCAGCCAAGATCACATCAATCAGCCCCAGCATTTT.

The V call is TRBV9, the J call TRBJ2-3; no definite D call. Germline V lookup: CDR1 SGDLS, CDR2 YYNGEE. The CDR3 has 12 residues. V lost 3 bases and J 4 bases, leaving 6 bases between the germline ends. The CDR3 is CASSARPDTQYF. For the CDR3, the DNA is TGTGCCAGCAGCGCCCGCCCAGATACGCAGTATTTT.

This clonotype appeared a few times. The V call is TRBV18, the J call TRBJ2-7; D unresolved. Germline loops: CDR1 KGHSH, CDR2 LQKENI. The CDR3 loop spans 15 amino acids. Trimming took off 5 bases at V and 0 bases at J, with 14 bases between the two ends. This chain's CDR3 is CASSLYPELSYEQYF. The DNA of the CDR3 is TGTGCCAGCTCATTATATCCCGAACTCTCCTACGAGCAGTACTTC.

A few counts support this clonotype. CDR3: CATSHSAGELFF. The CDR3 DNA follows: TGTGCCACCAGCCACTCGGCCGGGGAGCTGTTTTTT. The V gene is TRBV27, the J gene TRBJ2-2; no reliable D call. CDR3 size: 12 residues. Trimming pared 10 bases from V and 6 bases from J, leaving 12 bases between. Germline loops: CDR1 MNHEY, CDR2 SMNVEV (reference sequence).

This clonotype was seen many times. The V and J genes are TRBV12-3 or TRBV12-4 and TRBJ2-3, with a possible D match to TRBD2 (6 bases). V shed 4 bases and J shed 10 bases, with 15 bases lying between them. CDR3 size: 13 residues. CDR3 in amino acids: CASSSGVTPSQYF. The CDR3 DNA follows: TGTGCCAGCAGTTCGGGGGTAACGCCTTCGCAGTATTTT.

This chain uses TRBV4-1 with TRBJ2-1; 7 bases agree with TRBD2. This CDR3 contains 16 residues. V gave up 1 base and J gave up 3 bases; unmatched junction bases: 6. Germline CDR1 MGHRA, CDR2 YSYEKL. The CDR3 here is CASSQGLAEYYNEQFF. In nucleotides, the CDR3 is TGCGCCAGCAGCCAAGGGCTAGCGGAGTACTACAATGAGCAGTTCTTC.

The chain joins TRBV20-1 to TRBJ2-7; D gene uncertain. Looked up from germline, CDR1 is DFQATT and CDR2 is SNEGSKA (reference sequence). V gave up 8 bases and J gave up 0 bases, with 26 bases separating them. CDR3 length: 17 amino acids. The CDR3 sequence is CSLRDLYSHSYSYEQYF. The CDR3 nucleotides are TGCAGTCTTAGAGACCTTTACAGCCACTCATACTCCTACGAGCAGTACTTC.

This rearrangement joins TRBV12-5 to TRBJ2-5; D perhaps matches TRBD1 (5 bases). Germline-derived CDR1 and CDR2 are LGHNT and FRNRAP. The CDR3 length is 15 residues. V shed 7 bases and J shed 4 bases, with 19 bases lying between them. CDR3 nucleotide sequence: TGTGCTAGTGCCCCAGGACAAAGCCTCGGAGAGACCCAGTACTTC. This translates into CASAPGQSLGETQYF. Full variable domain (rest looked up from reference TRBV12-5 and TRBJ2-5): DARVTQTPRHKVTEMGQEVTMRCQPILGHNTVFWYRQTMMQGLELLAYFRNRAPLDDSGMPKDRFSAEMPDATLATLKIQPSEPRDSAVYFCASAPGQSLGETQYFGPGTRLLVL.

V and J are TRBV15 and TRBJ2-1, with 10 positions matching TRBD1. In germline, CDR1 is LNHNV, CDR2 YYDKDF (reference sequence). The CDR3 contains 17 residues. V trimming: 4 bases; J trimming: 4 bases; junction bases outside the gene matches: 10. CDR3 protein: CATSNTEDRGRYNEQFF. CDR3 sequence (DNA): TGTGCCACCAGCAATACGGAAGACAGGGGGCGATACAATGAGCAGTTCTTC.

This clonotype has only a few counts. The chain employs TRBV5-6 and TRBJ1-6; D perhaps matches TRBD1 (6 bases). CDR1 and CDR2 from the germline V gene are SGHDT and YYEEEE. Trimming removed 4 bases at V and 8 bases at J, with 10 bases between. The CDR3 sequence is 13 residues long. CDR3 coding DNA: TGTGCCAGCAGCAGGACAGTAGATTCACCCCTCCACTTT. Translation gives CASSRTVDSPLHF.

The gene calls are TRBV4-1 and TRBJ1-6; no definite D call. The CDR3 is made up of 15 amino acids. Trimming cost V 0 bases and J 12 bases, with 15 bases left between them. Germline CDR1 and CDR2: MGHRA and YSYEKL. The CDR3 reads CASSQERAPREPLHF. CDR3 nucleotides: TGCGCCAGCAGCCAAGAACGTGCTCCCCGAGAACCCCTCCACTTT.

The rearrangement joins TRBV19 to TRBJ1-1; no definite D call. CDR1 is LNHDA, CDR2 SQIVND, per germline (reference sequence). The CDR3 loop spans 13 amino acids. The V and J ends lost 1 base and 1 base respectively, with 4 bases between them. The CDR3 is CASSIAENTEAFF. CDR3 in DNA: TGTGCCAGTAGTATAGCAGAGAACACTGAAGCTTTCTTT.

This chain's CDR3 is CSVGSLEAFF. The CDR3 coding sequence is TGCAGCGTTGGCTCCCTTGAAGCTTTCTTT. This chain joins TRBV29-1 and TRBJ1-1; no definite D call. The CDR3 consists of 10 residues. Trimming took 4 bases from V and 7 from J, leaving 7 bases between them. Germline values: CDR1 SQVTM, CDR2 ANQGSEA. The full variable domain, in which reference TRBV29-1 and TRBJ1-1 provide the parts outside the CDR3, is SAVISQKPSRDICQRGTSLTIQCQVDSQVTMMFWYRQQPGQSLTLIATANQGSEATYESGFVIDKFPISRPNLTFSTLTVSNMSPEDSSIYLCSVGSLEAFFGQGTRLTVV.

This clonotype was counted only a few times. The chain uses TRBV25-1 and TRBJ2-7; D is possibly TRBD1 or TRBD2 (5 bases each). The CDR3 has 13 amino acids. CDR1 and CDR2 from the germline V gene are MGHDK and SYGVNS. Trimming removed 2 bases at V and 7 bases at J, with 12 bases between. The CDR3 sequence: CASSEMRWGEQYF. CDR3 DNA sequence: TGTGCCAGCAGTGAAATGCGATGGGGGGAGCAGTACTTC.

This clonotype was seen a few times. The chain couples TRBV5-1 to TRBJ1-1, with D hard to call. The V gene's germline CDR1 is SGHRS and CDR2 YFSETQ. There are 15 residues in the CDR3. V lost 5 bases and J lost 4, with 18 bases in between. In nucleotides, the CDR3 is TGCGCCAGCAGACTGGGCTCCAGGATCGGCACTGAAGCTTTCTTT. It encodes CASRLGSRIGTEAFF.

This clonotype has a handful of counts. The gene calls are TRBV7-9 and TRBJ1-1; D gene uncertain. There are 14 residues in the CDR3. The germline gives CDR1 SEHNR, CDR2 FQNEAQ (reference sequence). Trimming removed 9 bases at V and 1 base at J, with 15 bases between. The CDR3 DNA follows: TGTGCCAGTTCGTGGGCAGGAGCGAACACTGAAGCTTTCTTT. Residues: CASSWAGANTEAFF.

The CDR3 sequence is CASSPNGGTDTQYF. DNA for the CDR3: TGTGCCAGTAGTCCCAACGGCGGCACAGATACGCAGTATTTT. The V gene is TRBV19, the J gene TRBJ2-3; no definite D call. Germline V gene lookup returns CDR1 LNHDA and CDR2 SQIVND (reference sequence). The V end lost 5 bases, the J end lost 1 base, and 10 bases lay between the germline ends. This CDR3 has 14 amino acids.

The genes are TRBV3-1 and TRBJ2-7; D perhaps matches TRBD2 (6 bases). V was shortened by 5 bases and J by 4 bases, with 12 bases between the two germline ends. The CDR3 length is 13 residues. Germline assignment: CDR1 LGHDT and CDR2 YNNKEL (reference sequence). CDR3 residues: CASSWDSGYEQYF. For the CDR3, the DNA is TGTGCCAGCAGCTGGGACTCCGGGTACGAGCAGTACTTC.

The gene calls are TRBV9 and TRBJ2-7; no firm D call. The V and J ends lost 4 bases and 3 bases respectively, with 14 bases between them. CDR1 and CDR2 from the germline V gene are SGDLS and YYNGEE. The CDR3 loop spans 14 amino acids. CDR3 DNA sequence: TGTGCCAGCAGCCCTACTCCGGACCACTACGAGCAGTACTTC. Encoded protein: CASSPTPDHYEQYF.

The chain links TRBV7-9 to TRBJ2-3, with D possibly matching TRBD1 (5 bases). Germline V lookup: CDR1 SEHNR, CDR2 FQNEAQ (reference sequence). V dropped 2 bases and J dropped 1 base, with 10 bases sitting between them. This CDR3 contains 15 residues. CDR3 in amino acids: CASSLIQGGTDTQYF. DNA of the CDR3: TGTGCCAGCAGCTTAATCCAAGGGGGCACAGATACGCAGTATTTT. Filled out from reference TRBV7-9 and TRBJ2-3, the complete variable domain reads DTGVSQNPRHKITKRGQNVTFRCDPISEHNRLYWYRQTLGQGPEFLTYFQNEAQLEKSRLLSDRFSAERPKGSFSTLEIQRTEQGDSAMYLCASSLIQGGTDTQYFGPGTRLTVL.

This clonotype was picked up a small number of times. The chain recombines TRBV27 with TRBJ2-7, with TRBD2 matching over 7 bases. The trim removed 4 bases at V and 4 bases at J, leaving 13 bases unmatched. The CDR3 length is 16 residues. Looked up from germline, CDR1 is MNHEY and CDR2 is SMNVEV (reference sequence). The CDR3: CASSSTPWEGGYEQYF. In nucleotides, the CDR3 is TGTGCCAGCAGTTCAACACCCTGGGAGGGCGGATACGAGCAGTACTTC.

The rearrangement links TRBV6-1 to TRBJ2-1, with D possibly TRBD1 on 5 matching bases. CDR1 and CDR2 (germline): MNHNS, SASEGT. This CDR3 is built from 15 residues. Between the trimmed V and J ends, which lost 3 bases and 4 bases, there was a span of 13 bases. This chain's CDR3 is CASSENRRQYNEQFF. The DNA of the CDR3 is TGTGCCAGCAGTGAGAACAGGCGACAATACAATGAGCAGTTCTTC.

CDR3 in DNA: TGCAGCGTTGAAGTAAGGGCCCCCCGCAATGAGCAGTTCTTC. Translation: CSVEVRAPRNEQFF. The chain recombines TRBV29-1 with TRBJ2-1; D gene uncertain. The germline gives CDR1 SQVTM, CDR2 ANQGSEA. The CDR3 consists of 14 residues. Trimming removed 1 base from V and 6 bases from J, with 13 bases in between.

There are a few counts of this clonotype. The chain couples TRBV24-1 to TRBJ2-2; D is perhaps TRBD2 (6 bases). V was cut by 12 bases and J by 4 bases, with 17 bases left in between. The CDR3 length is 14 residues. Germline V gives CDR1 KGHDR, CDR2 SFDVKD. The CDR3 DNA follows: TGTGCCGCTGCAGGAGGGGCGGTCACCGGGGAGCTGTTTTTT. It encodes CAAAGGAVTGELFF.

This chain joins TRBV6-1 and TRBJ2-1, with 13 bases fitting TRBD2. CDR1 MNHNS and CDR2 SASEGT come from the germline V gene. The J segment lost 7 bases and the V segment lost 2 bases, leaving 5 bases of the junction unmatched. The CDR3 sequence is 16 residues long. CDR3: CASSETSGGAGNEQFF. The CDR3 coding sequence is TGTGCCAGCAGTGAAACTAGCGGGGGGGCGGGGAATGAGCAGTTCTTC.

The V call is TRBV12-3 or TRBV12-4, the J call TRBJ1-1; tentatively, D is TRBD1 (5 bases). This CDR3 is 16 amino acids long. V shed 1 base and J shed 3 bases, with 15 bases lying between them. CDR3 nucleotide sequence: TGTGCCAGCAGTTTAGGGGGCTTCCGGCTGGACACTGAAGCTTTCTTT. As protein: CASSLGGFRLDTEAFF.

V and J are TRBV12-3 or TRBV12-4 and TRBJ2-1, with 8 bases fitting TRBD2. Trimming took 7 bases from V and 8 from J; bases not matched to a gene: 7. This CDR3 comprises 13 residues. Written as DNA, the CDR3 is TGTGCCAGCACCCATGGACTAGCCTATGAGCAGTTCTTC. This encodes CASTHGLAYEQFF.

This chain connects TRBV12-3 or TRBV12-4 to TRBJ1-1; 10 bases map to TRBD1. The V segment lost 4 bases and the J segment 7 bases; nucleotides outside the gene matches: 12. CDR3 length equals 16 residues. CDR3 nucleotides: TGTGCCAGCAGTTCGACCTCCACCGGGACAGGGGTTGAAGCTTTCTTT. It translates to CASSSTSTGTGVEAFF.

This chain uses TRBV4-1 with TRBJ2-7; the D is unclear. CDR3 length equals 15 residues. Trimming pared 2 bases from V and 3 bases from J, leaving 14 bases between. Germline V lookup: CDR1 MGHRA, CDR2 YSYEKL. The CDR3 DNA sequence: TGCGCCAGCAGCCAATCTTTCCCTGCTAACTACGAGCAGTACTTC. This gives the protein CASSQSFPANYEQYF.